The rows below give T cell receptor beta chains drawn from one sample of a study of identical twins. A single record per CDR3 protein comes from TCRdb applying MiXCR to the 5' RACE reads. Altogether more than 400,000 distinct CDR3 sequences are present, approximately 14% being singletons, with the ten largest covering roughly 0.4%. These data also formed part of another study, on yellow fever vaccine responses in identical twins.

Sequenced: CD4+ T cells sorted from blood. All receptors derive from a woman in her late teens or twenties in good health. CDR3s include the opening cysteine and the closing phenylalanine or tryptophan. A D gene is named only where the DNA matches it firmly. Not all rows give a size; the values are once, few, many and, for expanded clones, a class.

size	D	J	V	CDR3	DNA
many	-	TRBJ2-1	TRBV7-2	CASSPAAEGLIF	TGTGCCAGCAGCCCCGCAGCAGAGGGATTGATCTTC
many	TRBD1	TRBJ1-2	TRBV7-8	CASSLGQVWELNYGYTF	TGTGCCAGCAGCTTGGGACAGGTCTGGGAGCTAAACTATGGCTACACCTTC
few	TRBD1	TRBJ1-6	TRBV20-1	CSARVRQGGNSPLHF	TGCAGTGCTAGAGTCCGACAGGGTGGTAATTCACCCCTCCACTTT
-	TRBD2	TRBJ2-3	TRBV3-1	CASSQLAGGPTDTQYF	TGTGCCAGCAGTCAACTAGCGGGAGGGCCTACAGATACGCAGTATTTT
-	-	TRBJ1-5	TRBV6-5	CASSFSGNNQPQHF	TGTGCCAGCAGTTTTTCCGGGAACAATCAGCCCCAGCATTTT
-	-	TRBJ1-2	TRBV6-1	CASEDRRVGGYTF	TGTGCCAGCGAAGACCGCAGGGTAGGGGGCTACACCTTC
-	-	TRBJ2-3	TRBV20-1	CSARGPNPATQYF	TGCAGTGCTAGAGGCCCAAACCCAGCTACGCAGTATTTT
once	-	TRBJ1-2	TRBV7-7	CASSYQKGLYGYTF	TGTGCCAGCAGCTACCAAAAGGGTCTGTATGGCTACACCTTC
few	-	TRBJ2-3	TRBV20-1	CSLSGGLLSGAQYF	TGCAGTCTCAGTGGGGGGCTGCTCAGCGGGGCGCAGTATTTT
many	-	TRBJ2-1	TRBV29-1	CSVESLRRTNWNEQFF	TGCAGCGTTGAAAGTCTACGGCGGACCAACTGGAATGAGCAGTTCTTC
-	-	TRBJ1-4	TRBV7-2	CASSLVSGGILFF	TGTGCCAGCAGCTTAGTGAGTGGGGGGATACTGTTTTTT
few	TRBD2	TRBJ2-7	TRBV3-1	CASSQVAGASYEQYF	TGTGCCAGCAGCCAAGTCGCGGGAGCGAGTTACGAGCAGTACTTC